The 23 T cell receptor beta chains listed next were all sequenced from one sample in a study of radiotherapy plus CTLA-4 blockade in lung cancer. Sequenced by immunoSEQ multiplex PCR; TCRdb stores in-frame clones only, minus some. The profile shows about 99,000 clones, 88% of them singletons. The specimen was peripheral blood, collected from a patient treated with radiotherapy plus ipilimumab. These receptors were taken from a human donor with non-small cell lung cancer that progressed on radiotherapy plus ipilimumab.

V usage is TRBV18 and J usage is TRBJ1-2; D possibly corresponds to TRBD1 (5 bases). The germline V gene encodes CDR1 KGHSH and CDR2 LQKENI. The CDR3 loop spans 13 amino acids. V was shortened by 6 bases and J by 8 bases, with 16 bases between the two germline ends. CDR3 sequence: CASSPDSSGGYTF. CDR3 DNA: TGTGCCAGCTCCCCTGACAGTAGCGGGGGCTACACCTTC.

Only one count was recorded for this clone. V gene TRBV27 combines with J gene TRBJ2-5; 10 bases are a match to TRBD2. Trimming took 5 bases from V and 6 from J; bases not matched to a gene: 18. The CDR3 runs to 18 residues. Germline-derived CDR1 and CDR2 are MNHEY and SMNVEV (reference sequence). CDR3 in DNA: TGTGCCAGCAGTCCTTCGGGGGCAGCGGGAGGGCCTTGGAAGACCCAGTACTTC. Amino acid sequence: CASSPSGAAGGPWKTQYF.

The chain is built from TRBV13 and TRBJ1-2; D is unclear. The CDR3 is 12 residues long. Germline-derived CDR1 and CDR2 are PRHDT and FYEKMQ (reference sequence). V was shortened by 6 bases and J by 2 bases, with 7 bases between the two germline ends. CDR3 in DNA: TGTGCCAGCAGTGTCAGAAACTATGGCTACACCTTC. This translates into CASSVRNYGYTF.

A note on this clone: At one boundary the junction diverges from the germline segment, which might be a read error. The gene calls are TRBV9 and TRBJ2-2; unclear D gene. The germline V gene has CDR1 SGDLS and CDR2 YYNGEE. The length of the CDR3 is 13 residues. The CDR3 coding sequence is TGTGCCAGCAGGGTAGCGAACACCGGGGAGCTGTTTTTT. Residues: CASRVANTGELFF.

This chain connects TRBV6-6 to TRBJ2-7, with D perhaps matching TRBD1 or TRBD2 (5 bases each). Trimming took 6 bases from V and 0 from J, leaving 12 bases between them. The V gene's germline CDR1 is MNHNY and CDR2 SVGAGI (reference sequence). The CDR3 is 14 residues long. This CDR3 is CASRTTGSSYEQYF. CDR3 nucleotides: TGTGCCAGCAGGACTACAGGTAGCTCCTACGAGCAGTACTTC.

The genes are TRBV5-1 and TRBJ1-2; D is possibly TRBD1 (5 bases). Germline CDR1 and CDR2: SGHRS and YFSETQ. V lost 1 base and J 4 bases, leaving 8 bases between the germline ends. The CDR3 spans 13 residues. CDR3 DNA: TGCGCCAGCAGCTTGTCGGACACCTATGGCTACACCTTC. Translated, it gives CASSLSDTYGYTF.

The V and J genes are TRBV19 and TRBJ2-3; 8 nucleotides align to TRBD1. This CDR3 contains 16 residues. After removal of 5 bases from V and 3 bases from J, the junction contained 10 bases not matched to a gene. Germline-derived CDR1 and CDR2 are LNHDA and SQIVND (reference sequence). The DNA for the CDR3 is TGTGCCAGTAGTTCCCGGGACAGGAAAAGAACAGATACGCAGTATTTT. Protein: CASSSRDRKRTDTQYF.

V gene TRBV28 combines with J gene TRBJ2-3; possibly TRBD1 for D (5 bases). The V and J ends lost 3 bases and 5 bases respectively, with 15 bases between them. The CDR3 totals 15 residues. Germline-derived CDR1 and CDR2 are MDHEN and SYDVKM. The CDR3 loop reads CASSFRSGWKDTQYF. The CDR3 DNA follows: TGTGCCAGCAGTTTTCGGTCAGGGTGGAAAGATACGCAGTATTTT. Variable domain in full (rest from reference TRBV28 and TRBJ2-3): DVKVTQSSRYLVKRTGEKVFLECVQDMDHENMFWYRQDPGLGLRLIYFSYDVKMKEKGDIPEGYSVSREKKERFSLILESASTNQTSMYLCASSFRSGWKDTQYFGPGTRLTVL.

The rearrangement links TRBV10-3 to TRBJ2-4; D unclear. The CDR3 has 13 residues. V was clipped by 2 bases and J by 11 bases, with 13 bases between them. Germline CDR1 is ENHRY and CDR2 is SYGVKD. As DNA, the CDR3 is TGTGCCATCAGTGAGGGACCCGAAGCCCTTCAGTACTTC. This codes for CAISEGPEALQYF.

The chain employs TRBV11-2 and TRBJ2-2; maybe TRBD1 (6 bases). V dropped 3 bases and J dropped 1 base, with 6 bases sitting between them. Per germline, CDR1 SGHAT and CDR2 FQNNGV. The CDR3 runs 14 residues. Here the CDR3 DNA reads TGTGCCAGCAGCTTGGACAGGAACACCGGGGAGCTGTTTTTT. Translated: CASSLDRNTGELFF. Combining the CDR3 with reference TRBV11-2 and TRBJ2-2 gives the whole variable domain EAGVAQSPRYKIIEKRQSVAFWCNPISGHATLYWYQQILGQGPKLLIQFQNNGVVDDSQLPKDRFSAERLKGVDSTLKIQPAKLEDSAVYLCASSLDRNTGELFFGEGSRLTVL.

The gene calls are TRBV18 and TRBJ2-1; 9 nucleotides agree with TRBD2. The V gene end was trimmed by 1 base and the J gene end by 2 bases; junction bases not matched to a gene: 3. From germline, CDR1 is KGHSH and CDR2 LQKENI. CDR3 length equals 16 residues. CDR3 amino acids: CASSPLSSGTYNEQFF. CDR3 nucleotides: TGTGCCAGCTCACCACTATCTAGCGGGACCTACAATGAGCAGTTCTTC.

Worth noting for this clone: Germline is not matched at one junction end, which may reflect a read error. V usage is TRBV7-7 and J usage is TRBJ2-5, with 9 bases matching TRBD2. Germline CDR1 reads SSHAT; CDR2 reads FNYEAQ (reference sequence). CDR3 length equals 16 residues. The CDR3 region is CASSFLAGGPVETQYF. The CDR3 DNA reads as TGTGCTAGCAGCTTCTTGGCGGGAGGGCCTGTAGAGACCCAGTACTTC.

This clone showed up just once. V is TRBV7-9 and J is TRBJ2-1; TRBD2 matches at 9 bases. Per germline, CDR1 SEHNR and CDR2 FQNEAQ (reference sequence). V was clipped by 8 bases and J by 5 bases; unmatched bases: 10. The length of the CDR3 is 15 residues. The CDR3 DNA sequence: TGTGCCAGCGGTCGGTGGGCTAGCGGGGACAATGAGCAGTTCTTC. Translated: CASGRWASGDNEQFF.

To note about this clone: The junction shows a germline mismatch at one end, possibly a read error. The V and J genes are TRBV7-7 and TRBJ1-4; a weak D match, TRBD1 (6 bases). CDR1 SSHAT and CDR2 FNYEAQ come from the germline V gene (reference sequence). This CDR3 contains 16 residues. DNA for the CDR3: TGTGCTAGCAGCTTCCCTGGGGGCTGGACTAATGAAAAACTGTTTTTT. Residues: CASSFPGGWTNEKLFF.

J is TRBJ2-4 and V is TRBV29-1; 7 bases fit TRBD2. The CDR3 spans 15 residues. The germline gives CDR1 SQVTM, CDR2 ANQGSEA. V trimming: 0 bases; J trimming: 10 bases; junction bases outside the gene matches: 12. In DNA form, the CDR3 reads TGCAGCGTTGAAGATCTCCAAAGCGGGATAGGAATTCAGTACTTC. It yields the protein CSVEDLQSGIGIQYF.

This clone was found a few times. The J gene is TRBJ2-7, the V gene TRBV6-5, with a weak D call TRBD1 (6 bases). The V gene lost 5 bases and the J gene lost 4 bases, with 12 bases spanning the gap. Germline V gives CDR1 MNHEY, CDR2 SVGAGI. The CDR3 has 13 residues. The CDR3 here is CASSRTERYEQYF. As DNA, the CDR3 is TGTGCCAGCAGTCGGACAGAGAGGTACGAGCAGTACTTC.

The rearrangement joins TRBV5-6 to TRBJ2-5; 7 nucleotides agree with TRBD2. V was clipped by 0 bases and J by 4 bases; unmatched bases: 9. This CDR3 region has 16 residues. Germline CDR1 reads SGHDT; CDR2 reads YYEEEE. The CDR3 DNA reads as TGTGCCAGCAGCTTGGCCGGCGGGGGAATAGGAGAGACCCAGTACTTC. Its translation is CASSLAGGGIGETQYF.

The CDR3 DNA is TGCGCCAGCAGTTGGACAGGGGGCCCTAATGAGCAGTTCTTC. The encoded protein is CASSWTGGPNEQFF. The V gene is TRBV5-1, the J gene TRBJ2-1, with 11 bases identical to TRBD1. J was trimmed by 7 bases and V by 5 bases; bases with no gene match: 5. Germline loops: CDR1 SGHRS, CDR2 YFSETQ. This CDR3 has 14 amino acids.

V is TRBV28 and J is TRBJ1-1; D is unresolved. CDR3 size: 15 residues. V was shortened by 6 bases and J by 0 bases, with 14 bases between the two germline ends. The germline V gene encodes CDR1 MDHEN and CDR2 SYDVKM. The DNA for the CDR3 is TGTGCCAGCAGACCCTTCGGACGGGTGAACACTGAAGCTTTCTTT. Its translation: CASRPFGRVNTEAFF.

This chain uses TRBV5-1 with TRBJ2-7, with 11 bases that match TRBD2. The CDR3 has 18 residues. The J segment lost 0 bases and the V segment lost 4 bases, leaving 12 bases of the junction unmatched. Germline V CDR1 and CDR2: SGHRS, YFSETQ. The CDR3 nucleotides read TGCGCCAGCAGCATCCTCCCGGGACTAGCGGATAGCTCCTACGAGCAGTACTTC. It specifies CASSILPGLADSSYEQYF.

CDR3 coding DNA: TGCGCCAGCAGCCACTTAATAAAAGGCACTGAAGCTTTCTTT. This translates into CASSHLIKGTEAFF. V usage is TRBV4-1 and J usage is TRBJ1-1; D call uncertain. In germline, CDR1 is MGHRA, CDR2 YSYEKL. V was pared by 3 bases and J by 4 bases, with 12 bases between. CDR3 size: 14 residues.

This chain uses TRBV7-9 with TRBJ2-5; 8 bases fit TRBD2. The CDR3 runs to 18 residues. The junction had 19 bases not matched to a gene; V was cut back by 5 bases and J by 5 bases. CDR1 and CDR2 from the germline V gene are SEHNR and FQNEAQ (reference sequence). CDR3 amino acids: CASSRARRAPSGGETQYF. The DNA for the CDR3 is TGTGCCAGCAGCCGGGCCAGGCGGGCTCCATCGGGGGGGGAGACCCAGTACTTC.

The table lists this clone with a count of one. The gene calls are TRBV11-3 and TRBJ2-1; 11 nucleotides line up with TRBD1. The CDR3 totals 19 residues. V lost 4 bases and J lost 4; bases outside the gene matches: 15. Per germline, CDR1 SGHNT and CDR2 YENEEA. CDR3 nucleotide sequence: TGTGCCAGCAGCTACCCGAATCGCATCGGGACAGGGGGTTACAATGAGCAGTTCTTC. Protein: CASSYPNRIGTGGYNEQFF.